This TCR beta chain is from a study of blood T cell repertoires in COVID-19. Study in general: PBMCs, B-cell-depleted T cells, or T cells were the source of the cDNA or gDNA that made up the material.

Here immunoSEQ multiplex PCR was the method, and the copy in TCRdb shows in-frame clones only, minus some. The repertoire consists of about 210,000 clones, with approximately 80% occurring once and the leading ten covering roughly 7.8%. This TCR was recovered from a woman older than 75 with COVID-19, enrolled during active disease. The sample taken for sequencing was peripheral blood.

The chain's CDR3 is CASSLRGGEGYTF. In nucleotides, the CDR3 is TGTGCCAGCAGCTTACGAGGGGGCGAGGGCTACACCTTC. The rearrangement links TRBV5-5 to TRBJ1-2; the match to TRBD1 covers 7 bases. This CDR3 spans 13 amino acids. Trimming at V came to 2 bases and at J to 8 bases, leaving 6 bases not matched to a gene. CDR1 SGHKS and CDR2 YYEKEE come from the germline V gene (reference sequence).